This TCR beta chain was recorded in a study of OX40 agonist ivuxolimab in advanced cancers. Repertoires were generated with immunoSEQ multiplex PCR, while TCRdb's copy carries only in-frame clones and drops some. The table records approximately 17,000 clones, about 71% of them present only once. CDR3 length: 14 amino acids. Trimming took 0 bases from V and 6 from J, leaving 12 bases between them. CDR1 is MNHEY, CDR2 SVGAGI, per germline. This TCR derives from an adult with an advanced solid tumor such as melanoma, head and neck, liver or kidney cancer. The chain recombines TRBV6-5 with TRBJ2-7; D might be TRBD2 (6 bases). The sequenced sample was CD4+ or CD8+ T cells sorted from blood, obtained in a trial of the OX40 agonist ivuxolimab. The CDR3 nucleotides read TGTGCCAGCAGTTACTCGTCGGGAGAGAGCGAGCAGTACTTC. Translating it yields CASSYSSGESEQYF.